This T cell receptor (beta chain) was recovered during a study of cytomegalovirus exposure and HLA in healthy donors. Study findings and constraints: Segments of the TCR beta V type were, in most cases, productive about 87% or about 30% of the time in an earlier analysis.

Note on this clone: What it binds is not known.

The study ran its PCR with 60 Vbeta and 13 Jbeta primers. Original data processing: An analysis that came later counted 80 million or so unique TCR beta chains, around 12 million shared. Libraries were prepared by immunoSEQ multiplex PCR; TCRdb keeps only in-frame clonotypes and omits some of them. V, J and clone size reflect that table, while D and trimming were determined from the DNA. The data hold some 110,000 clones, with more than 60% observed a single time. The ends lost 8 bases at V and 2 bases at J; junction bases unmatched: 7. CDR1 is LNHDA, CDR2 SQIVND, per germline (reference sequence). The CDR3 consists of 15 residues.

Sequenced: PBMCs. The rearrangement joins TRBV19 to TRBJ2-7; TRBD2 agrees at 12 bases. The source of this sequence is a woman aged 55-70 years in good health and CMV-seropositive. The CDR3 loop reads CASSDGLAGPYEQYF. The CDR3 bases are TGTGCCAGTTCCGATGGACTAGCGGGGCCCTACGAGCAGTACTTC. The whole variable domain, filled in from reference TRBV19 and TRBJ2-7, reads DGGITQSPKYLFRKEGQNVTLSCEQNLNHDAMYWYRQDPGQGLRLIYYSQIVNDFQKGDIAEGYSVSREKKESFPLTVTSAQKNPTAFYLCASSDGLAGPYEQYFGPGTRLTVT.